The clone carrying this T cell receptor (beta chain) was detected a few times. MiXCR was run by TCRdb on the PCR reads, yielding one entry per CDR3 protein. The sample has hundreds of thousands of distinct CDR3 sequences; 20% to 25% are singletons. The germline V and J ends were trimmed by 5 bases and 8 bases, with 24 bases remaining between them. The length of the CDR3 is 17 residues. This sample was included in a study of molecular identifiers for immune sequencing clone quantification. This chain connects TRBV12-3 or TRBV12-4 to TRBJ2-2, with D possibly TRBD2 on 6 matching bases. Input material: naive CD8+ T cells from blood, with Jurkat cell RNA spiked in. Stated subset: FACS-sorted CD8+CD4-CCR7+CD45RA+ naive T cells. The receptor comes from a human donor in good health. Some libraries in this study had Jurkat cell RNA spiked in. CDR3 coding DNA: TGTGCCAGCAGTCCCCCGACTAGTGTTGGAGTTGGAGGGGAGCTGTTTTTT. Its protein product is CASSPPTSVGVGGELFF.